This T cell receptor beta chain was retrieved from a study of Ad26.COV2.S vaccination and SARS-CoV-2 variants. Study-wide findings and caveats: Placebo recipients trailed vaccine recipients in spike-specific TCR breadth. Reportedly, after vaccination the spike-specific CD8+ and CD4+ T cell responses displayed substantial breadth. The TCR breadth and depth analyses may have produced an underestimate of total T cell responses.

The table came from immunoSEQ multiplex PCR; TCRdb's copy has only in-frame clones and leaves some out. The table lists about 440,000 clones, 90% of them singletons, with less than 4.5% in the top ten. Concerning this clone: Its antigen remains unidentified.

Treatment denoted: around 19 received Ad26.COV2.S at low or high dose, single or two shots; about 5 received placebo; per-sample allocation not given. The investigators took samples on day 63 after the first vaccine or placebo injection. An Ad26 vector was used to express Wuhan-strain SARS-CoV-2 spike as the vaccine. With 5 bases clipped from V and 8 bases from J, the junction kept 11 bases outside the gene matches. The CDR3 is made up of 14 amino acids. Germline V lookup: CDR1 SGHAT, CDR2 FQNNGV. The chain uses TRBV11-2 and TRBJ1-2; TRBD1 agrees at 7 bases. This TCR derives from a person between 18 and 65 years old who received the Ad26.COV2.S COVID-19 vaccine or a placebo. Sequences were derived from peripheral blood, sampled in a trial of Ad26.COV2.S vaccine versus placebo. CDR3 in amino acids: CASSKLTGRGGYTF. CDR3 in DNA: TGTGCCAGCAGCAAACTGACAGGGCGAGGCGGCTACACCTTC.